The source of this T cell receptor beta chain is a study of blood T cell repertoires in COVID-19. V shed 4 bases and J shed 4 bases, with 13 bases lying between them. The germline V gene encodes CDR1 SGHNT and CDR2 YYREEE (reference sequence). The CDR3 spans 14 residues. The assay was immunoSEQ multiplex PCR, and TCRdb's table has in-frame clones only and misses some. The sample records 89,000 or so clones, about 95% being singletons. Sequenced: peripheral blood. The chain joins TRBV5-4 to TRBJ2-3, with a weak D call TRBD2 (7 bases). The receptor was isolated from a human donor with active COVID-19. The donor label of this sample is uncertain. The CDR3 DNA reads TGTGCCAGCAGCCCGGGGGGCGTGTCAGATACGCAGTATTTT. The encoded protein is CASSPGGVSDTQYF.